This T cell receptor (beta chain) was sequenced for a study of long-term antiretroviral therapy in people with HIV. Study-wide context: The oldest specimens predate the 2015 immediate-ART recommendation by about a decade.

Of note for this clone: The antigen remains unidentified.

They ran version v3.0 of the immunoSEQ assay at survey level. Clones were read by immunoSEQ multiplex PCR, and TCRdb kept only the in-frame ones, dropping some. The data contain about 18,000 clones, 75% to 95% of them singletons. This CDR3 contains 15 residues. With 7 bases clipped from V and 4 bases from J, the junction kept 10 bases outside the gene matches. Germline V gene lookup returns CDR1 LNHDA and CDR2 SQIVND (reference sequence). Findings and caveats of the study: Repertoires looked antigen-experienced, with only a slight naive shift after ART. Gathering of blood took place between about 2004 and 2018, possibly under older ART regimens. All time points showed a repertoire dominated by clones expanded before ART.

The sequences come from unsorted PBMCs, collected 3 years after starting antiretroviral therapy. The V and J genes are TRBV19 and TRBJ1-2, with 9 bases fitting TRBD1. This sequence was found in a man aged 45-60 years with HIV. The CDR3 spells CASTETGGITYGYTF. The DNA of the CDR3 is TGTGCCAGTACAGAAACAGGGGGCATTACCTATGGCTACACCTTC.